The TCR beta chain described here comes from a study of regulatory T cells in long-lasting Graves disease. According to the study, TCR beta libraries were built with iRepertoire HTBI primers and CDR3-region Arm-PCR. Methods used by the authors: Spanning all samples, the identified segments comprised some 60 TRBV and approximately 14 TRBJ. TCRdb re-called the multiplex PCR reads with MiXCR, one entry per CDR3 protein. Clone size and V and J calls follow TCRdb, not the original study. Among approximately 350,000 distinct CDR3 sequences listed, about 10% were seen once. This clonotype was counted many times. The time point denotes: newly diagnosed GD, antithyroid drugs for less than 3 months. Making the TCR library involved RNA that had been extracted from PBMCs. In addition, the sample was reused for a study of T cells in Graves' hyperthyroidism and ophthalmopathy. From that study: Reasons for excluding patients were uncontrolled infection, other autoimmune disease, pregnancy or lactation.

The sequencing used peripheral blood mononuclear cells (PBMCs), collected at new diagnosis, from a patient treated with antithyroid drugs. The clonotype comes from a woman aged 18-29 years with Graves disease.

In DNA form, the CDR3 reads TGTGCCATCAGTGGGCCCCGTTCGGAGCGGGAGGGTTCCACAGATACGCAGTATTTT. It codes for CAISGPRSEREGSTDTQYF. The rearrangement links TRBV10-3 to TRBJ2-3, with TRBD2 identical over 10 bases. Trimming took 4 bases from V and 2 from J; bases not matched to a gene: 15. Germline values: CDR1 ENHRY, CDR2 SYGVKD. There are 19 residues in the CDR3.